This TCR beta chain was obtained from a study of blood T cells in healthy people across ages. CDR1 and CDR2 from the germline V gene are MDHEN and SYDVKM. V lost 5 bases, J lost 0 bases, and 20 bases lay in between. The CDR3 loop spans 19 amino acids. Sample-barcoded 5' priming and a J-beta primer mix drove a second PCR of roughly 7 to 11 cycles. TCRdb independently ran MiXCR on the 5' RACE reads; one entry per CDR3 protein. The table shows around 1,500,000 distinct CDR3 sequences, with around two fifths occurring only once. This chain links TRBV28 with TRBJ1-6; no definite D call. This sequence was found in a woman aged 18-29 years in good health. The material sequenced was blood. The CDR3 region is CASSPQQGGGSSYNSPLHF. The CDR3 DNA sequence: TGTGCCAGCAGTCCCCAGCAAGGTGGAGGAAGCTCCTATAATTCACCCCTCCACTTT.